This TCR beta chain was sequenced during a study of T cell responses to AZD1222 COVID-19 vaccine (dated by TCRdb to the early 2020s). General notes on the study: Because spike-specific TCR depth and breadth did not differ between the two schedules, AZD1222 recipients who got a second dose at roughly 4 weeks were pooled with those who got a second dose at roughly 12 weeks. A total of more than 230 trial participants underwent TCR sequencing, of whom 207 received two doses of AZD1222 and roughly 25 received two doses of the MenACWY control vaccine. Trial participants were enrolled by age into subgroups of 18-55, 56-69 and 70-plus years, and roughly 160, 29 and 62 TCR-sequenced participants, respectively, were included in these subgroups. What the study reported, not specific to this receptor: Only a handful of AZD1222 recipients were SARS-CoV-2 seropositive at baseline, limiting conclusions about previously exposed vaccinees. Participants were mostly white British, with more females than males. The authors suggested clonal diversity may have been underestimated. The vaccine-associated CD4 TCRs covered the entire spike protein, and the dominant responses fell in regions 160-218 and 743-854. Nearly half of unique spike-specific TCRs reportedly recognized epitopes outside regions mutated in the B.1.351 and B.1.1.7 variants. The 56-69-year group was small, and its depth increase did not reach significance, likely because of low power. Spike-specific TCR breadth and depth rose significantly after two AZD1222 doses compared with day 0 and with MenACWY recipients. Because no day 14 peak-response samples were available, the repertoires could be characterized only after the peak T cell response.

Reading the germline V gene gives CDR1 SGHDT and CDR2 YYEEEE. The CDR3 contains 12 residues, cysteine and phenylalanine counted. Just the 36-base CDR3 DNA is kept, in frame starting at base 1. Trimming removed 0 bases from V and 7 bases from J, leaving 7 bases between the germline ends. The CDR3 regions of human TCRbeta chains were subjected to immunosequencing. The authors' analysis ran thus. TCRs in the repertoires were compared against a reference library of SARS-CoV-2-specific TCRs that had been generated with the MIRA antigen-specificity platform. Breadth was defined as the fraction of unique TCRs that were SARS-CoV-2-associated, and depth was defined as the fraction of total T cells that were SARS-CoV-2-associated. Each spike-specific TCR was assigned to its reactive spike region and to a CD4 or CD8 class using the MIRA data. Log10-transformed breadth and depth values were compared by one-way ANOVA with Sidak's multiple comparisons tests. This immuneACCESS table, as held by TCRdb, lists in-frame sequences with V and J called but not all clones. Of the missing ones, under half trace to an unresolved V gene in checked studies; the others have no known cause. That table supplies the V and J calls and clone size; D and trimming were determined from the DNA. The sample table lists some 180,000 clones, 92% of them with a count of one. The top ten hold 1.5% to 2% of the sample.

On this clone itself: Its specific antigen is unknown. The record has no base qualities; no much larger clone is one base away.

Reading the label with the study, this specimen's time point is: baseline before first vaccination. Vaccinee samples came from UK trials COV001 and COV002, including a single-blind randomized controlled phase 2/3 trial of AZD1222 (ChAdOx1 nCoV-19) in healthy adults. For TCRbeta chain sequencing, PBMC samples were collected from trial participants at day 0 and at day 28 after the second dose. The source material was peripheral blood, sampled on day 0 of AZD1222 vaccination. Rearrangement joined TRBV5-6 to TRBJ1-2; the D gene is unclear. This clonotype was obtained from an adult in good health. The CDR3 sequence is CASSLASPGYTF. The base sequence is TGTGCCAGCAGCTTGGCCTCCCCTGGCTACACCTTC.